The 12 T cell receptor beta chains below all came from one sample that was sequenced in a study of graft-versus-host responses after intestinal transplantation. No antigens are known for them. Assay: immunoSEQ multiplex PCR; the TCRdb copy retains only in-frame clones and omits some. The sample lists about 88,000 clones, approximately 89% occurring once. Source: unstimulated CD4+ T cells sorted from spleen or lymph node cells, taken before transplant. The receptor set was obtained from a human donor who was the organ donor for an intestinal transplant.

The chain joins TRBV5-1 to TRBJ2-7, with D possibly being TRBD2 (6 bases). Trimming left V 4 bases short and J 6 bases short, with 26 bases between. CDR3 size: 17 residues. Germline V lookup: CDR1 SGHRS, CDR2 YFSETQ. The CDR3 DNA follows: TGCGCCAGCAGCCCACGCCGGGACTCCCAAGGAGCGGGCGAGCAGTACTTC. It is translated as CASSPRRDSQGAGEQYF.

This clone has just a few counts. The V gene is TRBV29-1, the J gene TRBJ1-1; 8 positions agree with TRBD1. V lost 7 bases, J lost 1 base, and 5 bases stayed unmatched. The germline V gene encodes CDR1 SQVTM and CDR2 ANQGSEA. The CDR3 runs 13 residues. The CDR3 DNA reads TGCAGCGCAAGACAGGGGACGAACACTGAAGCTTTCTTT. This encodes CSARQGTNTEAFF.

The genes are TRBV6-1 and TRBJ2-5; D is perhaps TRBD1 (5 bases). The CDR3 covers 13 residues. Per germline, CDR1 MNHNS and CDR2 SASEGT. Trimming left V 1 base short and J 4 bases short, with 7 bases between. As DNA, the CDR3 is TGTGCCAGCAGTGAAGTTAGGGGAGAGACCCAGTACTTC. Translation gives CASSEVRGETQYF.

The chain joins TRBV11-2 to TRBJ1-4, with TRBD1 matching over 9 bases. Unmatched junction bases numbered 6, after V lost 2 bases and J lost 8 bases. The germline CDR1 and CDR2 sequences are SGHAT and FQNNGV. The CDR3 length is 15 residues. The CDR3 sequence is CASSLLGQGREKLFF. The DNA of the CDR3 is TGTGCCAGCAGCTTACTGGGACAGGGTCGGGAAAAACTGTTTTTT.

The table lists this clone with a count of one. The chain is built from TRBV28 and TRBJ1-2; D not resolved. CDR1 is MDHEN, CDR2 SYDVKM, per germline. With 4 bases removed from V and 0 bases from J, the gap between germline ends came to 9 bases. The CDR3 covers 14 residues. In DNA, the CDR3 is TGTGCCAGCAGTTCTGGAGGTACTAACTATGGCTACACCTTC. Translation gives CASSSGGTNYGYTF.

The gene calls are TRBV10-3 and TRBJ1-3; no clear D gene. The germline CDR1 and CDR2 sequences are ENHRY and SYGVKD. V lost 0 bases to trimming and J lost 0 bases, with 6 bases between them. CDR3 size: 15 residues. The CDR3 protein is CAISESTLSGNTIYF. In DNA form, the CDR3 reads TGTGCCATCAGTGAGTCGACACTCTCTGGAAACACCATATATTTT.

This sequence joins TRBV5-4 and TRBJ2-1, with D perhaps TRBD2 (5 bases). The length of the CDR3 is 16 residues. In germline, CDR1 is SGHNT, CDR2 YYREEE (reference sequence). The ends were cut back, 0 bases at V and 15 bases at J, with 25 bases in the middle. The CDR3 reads CASSLDGFGLRARPFF. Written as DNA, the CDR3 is TGTGCCAGCAGCTTGGATGGTTTTGGACTTAGGGCGAGGCCGTTCTTC.

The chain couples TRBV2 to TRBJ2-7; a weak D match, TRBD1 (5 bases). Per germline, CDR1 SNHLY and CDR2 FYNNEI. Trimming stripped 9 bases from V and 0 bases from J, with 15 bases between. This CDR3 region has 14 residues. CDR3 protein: CARGAPFSSYEQYF. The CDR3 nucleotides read TGTGCCAGAGGGGCCCCCTTTAGCTCCTACGAGCAGTACTTC.

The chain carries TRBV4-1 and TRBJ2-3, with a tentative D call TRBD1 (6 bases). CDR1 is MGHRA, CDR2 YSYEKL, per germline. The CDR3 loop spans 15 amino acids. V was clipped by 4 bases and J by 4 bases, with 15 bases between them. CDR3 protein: CASSRIAGEADTQYF. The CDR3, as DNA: TGCGCCAGCAGCCGTATTGCAGGGGAAGCAGATACGCAGTATTTT.

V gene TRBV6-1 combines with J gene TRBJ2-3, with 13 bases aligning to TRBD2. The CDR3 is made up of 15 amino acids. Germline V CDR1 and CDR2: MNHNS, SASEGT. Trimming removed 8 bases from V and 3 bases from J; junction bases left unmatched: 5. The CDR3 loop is CASYLLAGGTDTQYF. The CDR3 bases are TGTGCCAGCTACCTACTAGCGGGGGGGACAGATACGCAGTATTTT.

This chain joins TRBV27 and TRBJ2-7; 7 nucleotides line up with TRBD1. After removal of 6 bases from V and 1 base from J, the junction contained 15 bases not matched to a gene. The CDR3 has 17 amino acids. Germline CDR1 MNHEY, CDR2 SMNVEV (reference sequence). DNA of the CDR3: TGTGCCAGCAGGCGACGTACCGACAGGGTAGGATCCTACGAGCAGTACTTC. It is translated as CASRRRTDRVGSYEQYF.

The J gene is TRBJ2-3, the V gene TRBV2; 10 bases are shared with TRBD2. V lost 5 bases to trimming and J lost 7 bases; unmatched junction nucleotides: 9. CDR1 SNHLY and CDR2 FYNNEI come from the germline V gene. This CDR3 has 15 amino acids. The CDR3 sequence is CASSLYSSGGYTQYF. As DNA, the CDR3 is TGTGCCAGCAGTCTCTACTCTAGCGGGGGTTATACGCAGTATTTT.